This paragraph reports one T cell receptor beta chain. Its specificity is unknown. CDR3 length equals 17 residues. The trim removed 4 bases at V and 8 bases at J, leaving 11 bases unmatched. These data originate in a study of CD8 T cells in ankylosing spondylitis. A quantitative 5'-RACE method, one with molecular barcodes, was used to make TCR beta libraries. A single record per CDR3 protein comes from TCRdb applying MiXCR to the 5' RACE reads. This sample yields approximately 140,000 distinct CDR3 sequences, of which around 43% are seen a single time; roughly 15% belongs to the top ten. Points from the study as a whole: Reactive arthritis synovial fluid and blood previously showed some of these motif variants. Reportedly, disease-linked clones are significantly enriched in ankylosing spondylitis patients' matched synovial fluid. A TCR beta motif made of about eight highly homologous variants seemed typical of ankylosing spondylitis blood.

The chain carries TRBV12-3 or TRBV12-4 and TRBJ2-3; TRBD2 matches at 14 bases. The receptor was isolated from a male donor with ankylosing spondylitis. The sequenced material came from synovial fluid, either unsorted or a sorted T cell fraction (not recorded which). The CDR3 sequence is CASSYQGLAGVAVTQYF. CDR3 DNA sequence: TGTGCCAGCAGTTACCAGGGACTAGCGGGGGTGGCGGTTACGCAGTATTTT.